A single sample is the source of the 29 T cell receptor beta chains below, sequenced in a study of long-term antiretroviral therapy in people with HIV (dated by TCRdb to between 2021 and 2024). Sequencing of the TRB variable region was done with the immunoSEQ hsTCRB v3.0 assay at survey level resolution. TCRdb took over this immuneACCESS table, retaining in-frame rearrangements with V and J assigned. Such tables are incomplete; in checked studies, under half of the missing clones stem from an unresolved V gene, and the remainder is unexplained. The sample profile shows roughly 30,000 clones; roughly 94% of them were found once. The top ten clonotypes cover approximately 3% of the sample. Sequencing was performed on unsorted PBMCs, taken 5.3 years after starting antiretroviral therapy. The receptor source for this set is a man aged 45-65 years with HIV.

This clone was recorded only once. This chain links TRBV30 with TRBJ2-7, with 7 positions matching TRBD1. Trimming removed 4 bases from V and 4 bases from J; junction bases left unmatched: 10. The CDR3 runs to 14 residues. The V gene's germline CDR1 is GTSNPN and CDR2 SVGIG (reference sequence). The DNA of the CDR3 is TGTGCCTGGAACCGACAGGGAGAACTTTACGAGCAGTACTTC. Residues: CAWNRQGELYEQYF.

This chain links TRBV15 with TRBJ1-1, with D hard to call. The germline CDR1 and CDR2 sequences are LNHNV and YYDKDF (reference sequence). The CDR3 consists of 14 residues. The V end lost 1 base, the J end lost 1 base, and 7 bases lay between the germline ends. The chain's CDR3 is CATSRGAGNTEAFF. The CDR3 coding sequence is TGTGCCACCAGCAGAGGTGCAGGGAACACTGAAGCTTTCTTT.

The V and J genes are TRBV4-1 and TRBJ2-3; D gene unclear. Deletions cut 1 base from V and 4 bases from J, with 6 bases between. CDR3 length: 13 amino acids. Per germline, CDR1 MGHRA and CDR2 YSYEKL. DNA of the CDR3: TGCGCCAGCAGCCAAGGAAGGGCAGATACGCAGTATTTT. This encodes CASSQGRADTQYF.

This rearrangement joins TRBV27 to TRBJ1-6; D is perhaps TRBD1 (6 bases). V was cut by 6 bases and J by 6 bases, with 24 bases left in between. CDR1 and CDR2 (germline): MNHEY, SMNVEV (reference sequence). The CDR3 has 18 residues. CDR3 residues: CASSLTRTPRGGNSPLHF. Here the CDR3 DNA reads TGTGCCAGCAGCCTCACTCGGACCCCCAGGGGTGGTAATTCACCCCTCCACTTT.

This chain links TRBV10-3 with TRBJ1-5, with 7 bases identical to TRBD1. The CDR3 spans 13 residues. Germline V gene lookup returns CDR1 ENHRY and CDR2 SYGVKD. After removal of 10 bases from V and 2 bases from J, the junction contained 5 bases not matched to a gene. DNA for the CDR3: TGTGCCAGCCAGGGGGTGGGCAATCAGCCCCAGCATTTT. As protein: CASQGVGNQPQHF.

J is TRBJ2-6 and V is TRBV13, with D tentatively TRBD2 (7 bases). V dropped 3 bases and J dropped 4 bases, with 13 bases sitting between them. CDR1 is PRHDT and CDR2 is FYEKMQ in the germline V gene (reference sequence). CDR3 length: 16 amino acids. CDR3 DNA: TGTGCCAGCAGCTTGTCGGGGGGCGACGGGGCCAACGTCCTGACTTTC. This sequence encodes CASSLSGGDGANVLTF.

The chain is built from TRBV4-3 and TRBJ2-7; unclear D gene. The CDR3 consists of 14 residues. V lost 0 bases and J 3 bases, leaving 9 bases between the germline ends. Germline V gene sequence: CDR1 LGHNA, CDR2 YSLEER. The DNA of the CDR3 is TGCGCCAGCAGCCAAGAAACACAGCTCTACGAGCAGTACTTC. This codes for CASSQETQLYEQYF.

The chain carries TRBV27 and TRBJ1-2; D is undetermined. This CDR3 has 14 residues. Trimming stripped 6 bases from V and 0 bases from J, with 11 bases between. CDR1 and CDR2 from the germline V gene are MNHEY and SMNVEV (reference sequence). Here the CDR3 reads CASSADGANYGYTF. DNA for the CDR3: TGTGCCAGCAGCGCGGACGGAGCTAACTATGGCTACACCTTC.

This rearrangement joins TRBV29-1 to TRBJ2-2; no definite D call. V was shortened by 6 bases and J by 4 bases, with 12 bases between the two germline ends. The CDR3 runs 13 residues. The germline gives CDR1 SQVTM, CDR2 ANQGSEA. The CDR3 DNA reads TGCAGCGTAAAGACGTTGCTCACCGGGGAGCTGTTTTTT. It yields the protein CSVKTLLTGELFF.

The CDR3 coding sequence is TGTGCCAGCAGTTTACGTGCGGGGGGGCGCCTAGAGACCCAGTACTTC. Its translation is CASSLRAGGRLETQYF. The chain recombines TRBV28 with TRBJ2-5; 9 bases agree with TRBD2. The CDR3 length is 16 residues. Germline V gene lookup returns CDR1 MDHEN and CDR2 SYDVKM. V shed 2 bases, J shed 4 bases, and the junction held 8 bases outside the gene matches. The full variable domain, its missing parts supplied by reference TRBV28 and TRBJ2-5, is DVKVTQSSRYLVKRTGEKVFLECVQDMDHENMFWYRQDPGLGLRLIYFSYDVKMKEKGDIPEGYSVSREKKERFSLILESASTNQTSMYLCASSLRAGGRLETQYFGPGTRLLVL.

This chain links TRBV10-3 with TRBJ2-1, with 9 bases that match TRBD1. The CDR3 is made up of 15 amino acids. V lost 8 bases, J lost 4 bases, and 9 bases stayed unmatched. Per germline, CDR1 ENHRY and CDR2 SYGVKD. The CDR3 loop reads CAIRPGTGIYNEQFF. The DNA for the CDR3 is TGTGCCATCCGGCCCGGGACAGGGATTTACAATGAGCAGTTCTTC.

The chain has TRBV5-5 and TRBJ1-1; TRBD1 matches at 9 bases. Germline V gene data show CDR1 as SGHKS and CDR2 as YYEKEE (reference sequence). The CDR3 is 15 residues long. Losses at the gene ends were 2 bases for V and 2 bases for J; bases not matched to a gene: 4. CDR3 amino acids: CASSFKGQGNTEAFF. Written as DNA, the CDR3 is TGTGCCAGCAGCTTCAAGGGACAGGGCAACACTGAAGCTTTCTTT.

This clone occurred once. This rearrangement joins TRBV27 to TRBJ2-1; 12 bases map to TRBD2. Losses at the gene ends were 4 bases for V and 2 bases for J; bases not matched to a gene: 9. The CDR3 has 18 residues. The V gene's germline CDR1 is MNHEY and CDR2 SMNVEV (reference sequence). The CDR3 reads CASSSGLAGMGPYNEQFF. DNA for the CDR3: TGTGCCAGCAGTTCCGGACTAGCGGGGATGGGACCCTACAATGAGCAGTTCTTC.

The rearrangement uses TRBV6-1 and TRBJ2-2; D gene unclear. The CDR3 is 13 residues long. V lost 1 base, J lost 4 bases, and 4 bases lay in between. Germline loops: CDR1 MNHNS, CDR2 SASEGT. For the CDR3, the DNA is TGTGCCAGCAGTGAAGTGATCACCGGGGAGCTGTTTTTT. Its protein product is CASSEVITGELFF.

V and J are TRBV9 and TRBJ2-1; TRBD2 agrees at 11 bases. The CDR3 extends over 16 amino acids. Germline V gene sequence: CDR1 SGDLS, CDR2 YYNGEE. J was trimmed by 3 bases and V by 0 bases; bases with no gene match: 2. The CDR3 reads CASSVGSGGGYNEQFF. The CDR3 DNA reads as TGTGCCAGCAGCGTAGGTAGCGGGGGGGGCTACAATGAGCAGTTCTTC.

The chain couples TRBV15 to TRBJ1-2; D gene uncertain. The CDR3 loop spans 14 amino acids. V was shortened by 0 bases and J by 4 bases, with 9 bases between the two germline ends. Germline lookup yields CDR1 LNHNV and CDR2 YYDKDF (reference sequence). In DNA form, the CDR3 reads TGTGCCACCAGCAGAGATGGCAAGGTCTATGGCTACACCTTC. It is translated as CATSRDGKVYGYTF.

The chain carries TRBV7-8 and TRBJ2-3, with TRBD2 matching 10 bases. CDR1 is SGHVS and CDR2 is FQNEAQ in the germline V gene. The V and J ends lost 0 bases and 1 base, in that order; junction bases with no gene match: 10. This CDR3 region has 19 residues. The CDR3 nucleotides read TGTGCCAGCAGCTTAGCGCGCAGCGGGGGGGCCATCCGCACAGATACGCAGTATTTT. This encodes CASSLARSGGAIRTDTQYF.

The J gene is TRBJ1-4, the V gene TRBV6-1; D is undetermined. The germline V gene has CDR1 MNHNS and CDR2 SASEGT. V shed 2 bases and J shed 4 bases, with 5 bases lying between them. The CDR3 is 13 amino acids. For the CDR3, the DNA is TGTGCCAGCAGTGAACGGGGTAATGAAAAACTGTTTTTT. It is translated as CASSERGNEKLFF.

The chain combines TRBV10-3 with TRBJ2-2; D perhaps matches TRBD2 (6 bases). Trimming removed 0 bases from V and 1 base from J, with 6 bases in between. The CDR3 loop spans 15 amino acids. CDR1 is ENHRY and CDR2 is SYGVKD in the germline V gene. CDR3 sequence: CAISESGGNTGELFF. Written as DNA, the CDR3 is TGTGCCATCAGTGAGTCCGGGGGGAACACCGGGGAGCTGTTTTTT.

CDR3 in amino acids: CASSSLGYEQYF. Written as DNA, the CDR3 is TGTGCCAGCAGCTCCCTTGGGTACGAGCAGTACTTC. This sequence joins TRBV11-2 and TRBJ2-7; D not certain. The CDR3 spans 12 residues. V lost 4 bases, J lost 4 bases, and 8 bases lay in between. CDR1 and CDR2 (germline): SGHAT, FQNNGV.

This sequence joins TRBV12-5 and TRBJ2-1; D possibly uses TRBD1 or TRBD2 (5 bases each). Germline lookup yields CDR1 LGHNT and CDR2 FRNRAP. The V end was cut by 8 bases, the J end by 8 bases, with 16 bases between. CDR3 length equals 13 residues. The CDR3 DNA is TGTGCTAGTTCTGGGGCCCAGAGGGATGAGCAGTTCTTC. Its protein is CASSGAQRDEQFF.

V is TRBV4-2 and J is TRBJ2-7; 9 bases agree with TRBD1. Germline V CDR1 and CDR2: LGHNA, YNFKEQ. The CDR3 consists of 15 residues. The trim removed 4 bases at V and 1 base at J, leaving 5 bases unmatched. CDR3 in DNA: TGTGCCAGCAGCCCCCCGGGACAGGGTTCCTACGAGCAGTACTTC. It translates to CASSPPGQGSYEQYF.

The rearrangement uses TRBV9 and TRBJ1-3; no firm D call. This CDR3 spans 15 amino acids. Germline V gene data show CDR1 as SGDLS and CDR2 as YYNGEE. V lost 0 bases, J lost 0 bases, and 7 bases lay in between. The CDR3 DNA follows: TGTGCCAGCAGCGTAGGCGACCACTCTGGAAACACCATATATTTT. This encodes CASSVGDHSGNTIYF.

This chain connects TRBV7-2 to TRBJ2-2, with D hard to call. The CDR3 covers 13 residues. Trimming took 1 base from V and 6 from J, leaving 6 bases between them. Germline V gene lookup returns CDR1 SGHTA and CDR2 FQGNSA. DNA for the CDR3: TGTGCCAGCAGCTTAGTTAGGTCCGGGGAGCTGTTTTTT. This codes for CASSLVRSGELFF.

J is TRBJ1-1 and V is TRBV5-6; TRBD1 is a possible D gene (5 bases). Germline loops: CDR1 SGHDT, CDR2 YYEEEE. The CDR3 contains 14 residues. The germline V and J ends were trimmed by 4 bases and 5 bases, with 15 bases remaining between them. The CDR3 spells CASSPSPRATEAFF. In nucleotides, the CDR3 is TGTGCCAGCAGCCCCTCCCCCAGGGCGACTGAAGCTTTCTTT. The entire variable domain, with the rest obtained from reference TRBV5-6 and TRBJ1-1, is as follows: DAGVTQSPTHLIKTRGQQVTLRCSPKSGHDTVSWYQQALGQGPQFIFQYYEEEERQRGNFPDRFSGHQFPNYSSELNVNALLLGDSALYLCASSPSPRATEAFFGQGTRLTVV.

V is TRBV4-3 and J is TRBJ1-2; no firm D call. V was pared by 0 bases and J by 4 bases, with 6 bases between. Germline CDR1 is LGHNA and CDR2 is YSLEER. The CDR3 is made up of 13 amino acids. The CDR3 bases are TGCGCCAGCAGCCAAGACGGATTCTATGGCTACACCTTC. It is translated as CASSQDGFYGYTF.

In nucleotides, the CDR3 is TGCGCCAGCAGTGACCTCGGAGGGATTTCAGAGACCCAGTACTTC. Translating gives CASSDLGGISETQYF. The chain employs TRBV10-2 and TRBJ2-5; D perhaps matches TRBD2 (6 bases). The CDR3 runs 15 residues. The germline CDR1 and CDR2 sequences are WSHSY and SAAADI. The V end was cut by 3 bases, the J end by 4 bases, with 15 bases between.

The chain joins TRBV4-3 to TRBJ1-1; D is undetermined. Trimming took off 1 base at V and 8 bases at J, with 14 bases between the two ends. Germline assignment: CDR1 LGHNA and CDR2 YSLEER. This CDR3 has 14 amino acids. The CDR3, as DNA: TGCGCCAGCAGCCAAGTTGCCGGAGTCGGAGAAGCTTTCTTT. Residues: CASSQVAGVGEAFF.

The rearrangement uses TRBV11-3 and TRBJ2-2; tentative D call: TRBD1 (5 bases). The CDR3 has 17 amino acids. The germline gives CDR1 SGHNT, CDR2 YENEEA. Trimming took off 0 bases at V and 1 base at J, with 12 bases between the two ends. DNA of the CDR3: TGTGCCAGCAGCTTAGATCAGGCAGGGATGAACACCGGGGAGCTGTTTTTT. It specifies CASSLDQAGMNTGELFF.